These T cell receptor beta chains were read from a single sample in a study of lung T cells in sarcoidosis with Löfgren's syndrome. TCRdb used MiXCR to reprocess the reads, holding one entry per CDR3 protein. Of tens of thousands of distinct CDR3 sequences detected, less than 25% appear once; the ten largest clones hold about 2.5%. Sequencing was done on a sample of CD4+ T cells from PBMCs. These receptors were taken from a human donor with sarcoidosis (Löfgren's syndrome or another form), or a control subject (not recorded which). CDR3s include the opening cysteine and the closing phenylalanine or tryptophan. The D gene is left open where the match is weak. Rows give clone size only sometimes, using once, few, many, or a class for an expanded clone.

>NA|NA|TRBJ1-5|TRBV6-1
TGTGCCAGCAGATGGACAGTAGATAGCAATCAGCCCCAGCATTTT
CASRWTVDSNQPQHF
>many|TRBD1|TRBJ2-3|TRBV6-1
TGTGCCAGCAGCGACCGGGACAGAAAGACAGATACGCAGTATTTT
CASSDRDRKTDTQYF
>few|NA|TRBJ1-1|TRBV29-1
TGCAGCGTTGAAGATTCGGGGGCCTCGATCGCCCTGGACACTGAAGCTTTCTTT
CSVEDSGASIALDTEAFF
>many|TRBD2|TRBJ2-3|TRBV10-3
TGTGCCATCAGTTATGGGACTAGCGGGAGGCCAGATACGCAGTATTTT
CAISYGTSGRPDTQYF
>many|NA|TRBJ2-7|TRBV2
TGTGCCAGCAGTTTGGCTCACTCCTACGAGCAGTACTTC
CASSLAHSYEQYF
>NA|NA|TRBJ2-5|TRBV9
TGTGCCAGCAGCGTAGCGTCGCAAGAGACCCAGTACTTC
CASSVASQETQYF
>few|NA|TRBJ1-5|TRBV12-3/TRBV12-4
TGTGCCAGCACCTCCGGCCCCCATCAGCCCCAGCATTTT
CASTSGPHQPQHF
>many|NA|TRBJ1-3|TRBV7-2
TGTGCCAGCAGCTTAGGAAGGGGAAACACCATATATTTT
CASSLGRGNTIYF
>few|TRBD1|TRBJ1-2|TRBV7-2
TGTGCCAGCAGCGCCCAGGGGGCAAACAGGGCAGCGGACTATGGCTACACCTTC
CASSAQGANRAADYGYTF
>few|NA|TRBJ2-4|TRBV2
TGTGCCAGCAGTGATGAGGGGTCATGGGTCAAAAACATTCAGTACTTC
CASSDEGSWVKNIQYF
>NA|NA|TRBJ2-1|TRBV28
TGTGCCAGCAGTTTATACTCCTACAATGAGCAGTTCTTC
CASSLYSYNEQFF
>NA|NA|TRBJ1-3|TRBV9
TGTGCCAGCAGCGTAGGGGGACATTTGGTCTCTGGAAACACCATATATTTT
CASSVGGHLVSGNTIYF
>many|TRBD1|TRBJ1-1|TRBV28
TGTGCCAGCAGTTTGTGGACAGGGGTAATGAACACTGAAGCTTTCTTT
CASSLWTGVMNTEAFF
>many|NA|TRBJ2-1|TRBV24-1
TGTGCCACCGGGGTGGTGGCCTATTACAATGAGCAGTTCTTC
CATGVVAYYNEQFF
>few|NA|TRBJ2-5|TRBV9
TGTGCCAGCAGCTCAGGAGGCCGGCAAGAGACCCAGTACTTC
CASSSGGRQETQYF
>many|NA|TRBJ2-5|TRBV7-2
TGTGCCAGCTGCGTCGCGGGGGCGCTGGAGACCCAGTACTTC
CASCVAGALETQYF
>many|NA|TRBJ2-3|TRBV6-1
TGTGCCAGCAGACAGGCCTCAGATACGCAGTATTTT
CASRQASDTQYF
>NA|NA|TRBJ2-1|TRBV5-4
TGTGCCAGCAGCTTGAGGCTAGCATCCTACAATGATCAGTCCTTC
CASSLRLASYNDQSF
>many|TRBD1|TRBJ2-7|TRBV6-1
TGTGCCAGCAAACGACTTGGACAGGGAGCCTACGAGCAGTACTTC
CASKRLGQGAYEQYF
>many|NA|TRBJ1-6|TRBV27
TGTGCCAGCAGTTCTGGTCGGTCCTATAATTCACCCCTCCACTTT
CASSSGRSYNSPLHF
>many|TRBD1|TRBJ2-1|TRBV10-3
TGTGCCATCAGTGAGCGGACAGGGGTGGCCGTAAATGAGCAGTTCTTC
CAISERTGVAVNEQFF
>few|NA|TRBJ2-3|TRBV18
TGTGCCAGCTCACCAGGGGATACGCAGTATTTT
CASSPGDTQYF
>NA|TRBD1|TRBJ1-2|TRBV6-1
TGTGCCAGCAATCCTTACAGGGGCTATGGCTACACCTTC
CASNPYRGYGYTF
>many|NA|TRBJ2-7|TRBV6-6
TGTGCCAGCAGTTACTCGATGACCCTAGGGGCCTACGAGCAGTACTTC
CASSYSMTLGAYEQYF
>NA|TRBD1|TRBJ1-6|TRBV7-9
TGTGCCAGCAGCTTAGCCGGACAGGGGAGCTCCTATAATTCACCCCTCCACTTT
CASSLAGQGSSYNSPLHF
>few|TRBD1|TRBJ2-7|TRBV12-3/TRBV12-4
TGTGCCAGCAGTTTCATGACAGGGGTTTCCTACGAGCAGTACTTC
CASSFMTGVSYEQYF
>many|NA|TRBJ1-2|TRBV7-2
TGTGCCAGCAGCCTTGATCGGGTGGCACAGGCTCTAACCTTC
CASSLDRVAQALTF
>NA|TRBD1|TRBJ1-5|TRBV4-1
TGCGCCAGCAGCCCCGACACAGGGGGCTTGAGCAATCAGCCCCAGCATTTT
CASSPDTGGLSNQPQHF
>NA|TRBD1|TRBJ2-3|TRBV29-1
TGCAGCGTTTTCCGACAGGGGAGGACAGATACGCAGTATTTT
CSVFRQGRTDTQYF
>few|TRBD1|TRBJ2-7|TRBV7-9
TGTGCCAGCACCCTCTCGGGACAGGCTGGTGAGCAGTACTTC
CASTLSGQAGEQYF
>NA|NA|TRBJ2-3|TRBV6-4
TGTGCCAGCAGCCCCTTCGGAACAGATACGCAGTATTTT
CASSPFGTDTQYF
>many|NA|TRBJ1-1|TRBV28
TGTGCCAGCAGTCTCCCCGGAGTGAGAACGAACACTGAAGCTTTCTTT
CASSLPGVRTNTEAFF
>many|NA|TRBJ1-1|TRBV28
TGTGCCAGCGGTGACAGAAGGGGACGTACTGAAGCTTTCTTT
CASGDRRGRTEAFF
>many|NA|TRBJ2-3|TRBV6-6
TGTGCCAGCAGTTACACCGACAGGGACTGGGCTATCACAGATACGCAGTATTTT
CASSYTDRDWAITDTQYF
>many|TRBD2|TRBJ2-7|TRBV20-1
TGCAGTGCTAGAGGGACTAGCGGGAGCTCCTACGAGCAGTACTTC
CSARGTSGSSYEQYF
>many|NA|TRBJ2-1|TRBV6-2/TRBV6-3
TGTGCCAGCAGTTACGCCGGCATCTCCAATGAGCAGTTCTTC
CASSYAGISNEQFF
>many|TRBD1|TRBJ1-1|TRBV6-1
TGTGCCAGCAGCCCTTACAGGGGGCGAAGTACTGAAGCTTTCTTT
CASSPYRGRSTEAFF
>few|NA|TRBJ2-3|TRBV18
TGTGCCAGCTCACCGACAGATCGAACAGATACGCAGTATTTT
CASSPTDRTDTQYF
>many|TRBD1|TRBJ1-1|TRBV7-8
TGTGCCAGCAGCCTTGAGCCAGGGGGTAGTTATACTGAAGCTTTCTTT
CASSLEPGGSYTEAFF
>many|NA|TRBJ2-4|TRBV6-6
TGTGCCAGCAGTTACTCTCTTAGTCTAGCCAAAAACATTCAGTACTTC
CASSYSLSLAKNIQYF
>few|NA|TRBJ2-1|TRBV11-2
TGTGCCAGCAGCGTCAGGGCCGGGGTTGTGAATTTGGGCAACAATGAGCAGTTCTTC
CASSVRAGVVNLGNNEQFF
>many|NA|TRBJ2-1|TRBV15
TGTGCCACCAGCAGAGTCTCTAGGCAGCGGGGACACCTCTCCTACAATGAGCAGTTCTTC
CATSRVSRQRGHLSYNEQFF
>NA|TRBD1|TRBJ2-2|TRBV10-3
TGTGCCATCAGTGAGACAGGGGGCACCGGGGAGCTGTTTTTT
CAISETGGTGELFF
>many|NA|TRBJ2-3|TRBV12-3/TRBV12-4
TGTGCCAGCAGTTTTGGCGGGAACGCAGATACGCAGTATTTT
CASSFGGNADTQYF
>NA|NA|TRBJ1-1|TRBV11-2
TGTGCCAGCAGCTCCCCGGGGCAGGTGAACACTGAAGCTTTCTTT
CASSSPGQVNTEAFF
>few|NA|TRBJ2-5|TRBV4-3
TGCGCCAGCAGCCAGGAAACTAGGGGGGTAGTGACCCAGTACTTC
CASSQETRGVVTQYF
>many|NA|TRBJ2-2|TRBV28
TGTGCCAGCAGCATCCTTTATGCTGCCGGGGAGCTGTTTTTT
CASSILYAAGELFF
>few|NA|TRBJ1-1|TRBV5-1
TGCGCCAGCAGCTTGGCCACAGGGAACACTGAAGCTTTCTTT
CASSLATGNTEAFF
>few|TRBD1|TRBJ1-4|TRBV11-2
TGTGCCAGCAGACCCGCCGGGACAGGGGTTGGTGGGCTGTTTTTT
CASRPAGTGVGGLFF
>few|NA|TRBJ2-7|TRBV9
TGTGCCAGCAGCGTAGAAGCTAGTGGATCGGTCGAGCAGTACTTC
CASSVEASGSVEQYF
>few|TRBD1|TRBJ1-6|TRBV12-3/TRBV12-4
TGTGCCAGCAGTTCGGGACAGGGGATAGGTTCACCCCTCCACTTT
CASSSGQGIGSPLHF
>many|TRBD2|TRBJ2-5|TRBV2
TGTGCCAGCAGTGGTTTTGCGGGAGCCCCCCAAGAGACCCAGTACTTC
CASSGFAGAPQETQYF
>many|TRBD2|TRBJ2-2|TRBV7-2
TGTGCCAGCAGCCCGGGGGGGGTTGGCGCCGGGGAGCTGTTTTTT
CASSPGGVGAGELFF
>many|TRBD1|TRBJ1-2|TRBV28
TGTGCCAGCAGTTTACGGGACAGGGTAGGCGGCTACACCTTC
CASSLRDRVGGYTF
>many|NA|TRBJ1-3|TRBV6-1
TGTGCCAGCAGTTCAAGGACGACTGGAAACACCATATATTTT
CASSSRTTGNTIYF
>NA|NA|TRBJ2-1|TRBV6-1
TGTGCCAGCAGTGAAAGTAGGGGTCTAAGCAATAAGCAGTTCTTC
CASSESRGLSNKQFF
>NA|TRBD2|TRBJ2-1|TRBV6-1
TGTGCCAGCACCGATGCCGGGACTAGCGGCTCCTATGAGCAGTTCTTC
CASTDAGTSGSYEQFF
>many|NA|TRBJ1-5|TRBV28
TGTGCCAGCAGTTTATCGCACGGGGTTAGCAATCAGCCCCAGCATTTT
CASSLSHGVSNQPQHF